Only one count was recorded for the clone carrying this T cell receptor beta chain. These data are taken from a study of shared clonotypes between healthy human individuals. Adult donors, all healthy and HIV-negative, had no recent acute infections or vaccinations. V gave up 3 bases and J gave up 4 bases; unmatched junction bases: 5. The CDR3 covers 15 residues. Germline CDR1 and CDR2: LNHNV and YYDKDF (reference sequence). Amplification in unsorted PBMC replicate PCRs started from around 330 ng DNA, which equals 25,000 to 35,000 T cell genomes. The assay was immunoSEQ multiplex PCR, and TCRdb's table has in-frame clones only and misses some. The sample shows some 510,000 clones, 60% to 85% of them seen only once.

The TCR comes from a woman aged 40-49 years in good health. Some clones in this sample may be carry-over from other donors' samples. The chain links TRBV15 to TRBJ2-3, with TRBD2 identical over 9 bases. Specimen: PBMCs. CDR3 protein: CATSSGLAWADTQYF. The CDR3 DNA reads TGTGCCACCAGCAGCGGACTAGCGTGGGCAGATACGCAGTATTTT.